The sequence of this TCR beta chain was determined in a study of CD4 T cells in relation to SARS-CoV-2 and coronaviruses. Study-wide findings and caveats: Roughly 65% of donors had memory CD4+ clonotypes crossrecognizing SARS-CoV-2 and common cold coronavirus spike.

Clones were read by immunoSEQ multiplex PCR, and TCRdb kept only the in-frame ones, dropping some. Of some 19,000 clones in the sample, just over 75% were seen once. About this clone itself: The antigen remains unidentified.

V was trimmed by 8 bases and J by 7 bases, leaving 17 bases between them. This CDR3 comprises 14 residues. Germline V gene data show CDR1 as MNHEY and CDR2 as SVGAGI. Before the COVID-19 pandemic, during about 2011-2019, CD4+ T cells were taken from unexposed donors. Isolation of CD4+ T cells took place after less than twelve days in culture. As cell numbers allowed, unexposed-donor CD4+ T cells faced SARS-CoV-2 S/N and four cold-coronavirus spikes. PBMCs were plated at a few million per well in IL-2-containing medium. Half the medium was replaced with IL-2 medium on days 3 and 7. The chain employs TRBV6-5 and TRBJ2-2; D may correspond to TRBD1 or TRBD2 (5 bases each). The receptor was derived from a human donor in good health. Sequencing was carried out using CD4+ T cells from PBMCs, cultured in vitro. CDR3 nucleotide sequence: TGTGCCAGCGGCCCGGGACCCCCTGGCGGGGAGCTGTTTTTT. Residues: CASGPGPPGGELFF.